A single T cell receptor (beta chain) is shown here with its context. Its target is not known. This specimen comes from a study of cytomegalovirus exposure and HLA in healthy donors. Trimming took 6 bases from V and 1 from J, leaving 15 bases between them. This CDR3 comprises 15 residues. Germline loops: CDR1 LGHNA, CDR2 YSLEER. Study-level findings and limits: Later work showed greater clonal expansion in HLA-associated TCR beta chains than in equally common others. Later on, an analysis found that several of the most significant clusters appeared to be linked to common viral pathogens, which included parvovirus B19.

Primers included in the PCR were 60 Vbeta and 13 Jbeta primers. Libraries were prepared by immunoSEQ multiplex PCR; TCRdb keeps only in-frame clonotypes and omits some of them. The sample shows 110,000 to 150,000 clones, roughly 80% of them seen only once. Sequencing used PBMCs. This chain connects TRBV4-3 to TRBJ1-1; D might be TRBD1 (6 bases). The sequence came from a man between 35 and 55 years old in good health and CMV-seropositive. The CDR3 is CASREEGGRNTEAFF. CDR3 sequence (DNA): TGCGCCAGCAGGGAAGAGGGGGGGCGGAACACTGAAGCTTTCTTT.